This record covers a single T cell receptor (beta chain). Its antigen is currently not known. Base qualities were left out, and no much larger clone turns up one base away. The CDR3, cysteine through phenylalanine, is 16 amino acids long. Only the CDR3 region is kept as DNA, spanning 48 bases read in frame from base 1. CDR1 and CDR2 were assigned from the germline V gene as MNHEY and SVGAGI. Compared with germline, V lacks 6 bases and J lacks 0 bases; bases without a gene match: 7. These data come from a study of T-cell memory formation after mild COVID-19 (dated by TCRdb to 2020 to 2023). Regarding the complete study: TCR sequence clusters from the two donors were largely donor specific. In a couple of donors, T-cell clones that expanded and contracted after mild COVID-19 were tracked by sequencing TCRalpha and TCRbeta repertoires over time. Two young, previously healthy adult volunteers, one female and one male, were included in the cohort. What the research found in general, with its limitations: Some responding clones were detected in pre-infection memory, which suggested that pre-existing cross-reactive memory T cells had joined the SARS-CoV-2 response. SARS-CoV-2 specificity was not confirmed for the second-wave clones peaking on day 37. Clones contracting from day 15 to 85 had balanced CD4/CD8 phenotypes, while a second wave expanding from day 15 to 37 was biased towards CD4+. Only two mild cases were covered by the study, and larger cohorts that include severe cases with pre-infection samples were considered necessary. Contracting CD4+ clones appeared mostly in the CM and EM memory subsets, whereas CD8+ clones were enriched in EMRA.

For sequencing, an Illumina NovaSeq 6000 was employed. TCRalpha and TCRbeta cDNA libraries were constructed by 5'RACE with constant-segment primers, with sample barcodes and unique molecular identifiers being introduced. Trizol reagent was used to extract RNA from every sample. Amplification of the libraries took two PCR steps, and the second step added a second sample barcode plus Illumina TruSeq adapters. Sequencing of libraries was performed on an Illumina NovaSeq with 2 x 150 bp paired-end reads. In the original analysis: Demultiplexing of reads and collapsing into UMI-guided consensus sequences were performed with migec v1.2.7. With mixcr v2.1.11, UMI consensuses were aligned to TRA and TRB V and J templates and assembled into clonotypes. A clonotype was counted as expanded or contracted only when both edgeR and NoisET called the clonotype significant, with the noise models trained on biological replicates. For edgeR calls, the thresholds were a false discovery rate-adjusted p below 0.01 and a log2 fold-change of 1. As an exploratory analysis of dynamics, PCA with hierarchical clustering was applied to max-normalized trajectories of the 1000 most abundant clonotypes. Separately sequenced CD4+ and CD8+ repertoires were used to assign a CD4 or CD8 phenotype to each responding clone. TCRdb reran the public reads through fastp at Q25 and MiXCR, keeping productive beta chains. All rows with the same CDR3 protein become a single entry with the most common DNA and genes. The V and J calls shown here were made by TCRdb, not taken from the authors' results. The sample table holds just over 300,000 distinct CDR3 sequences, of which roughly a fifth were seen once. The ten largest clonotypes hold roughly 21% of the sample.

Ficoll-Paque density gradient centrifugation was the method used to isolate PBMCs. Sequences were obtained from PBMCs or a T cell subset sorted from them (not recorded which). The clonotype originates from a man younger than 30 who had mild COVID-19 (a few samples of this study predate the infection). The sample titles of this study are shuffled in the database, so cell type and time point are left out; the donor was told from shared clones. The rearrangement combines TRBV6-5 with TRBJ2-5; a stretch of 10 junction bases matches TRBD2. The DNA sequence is TGTGCCAGCAGCTCGTATAGCGGGAGGCACCAAGAGACCCAGTACTTC. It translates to CASSSYSGRHQETQYF.